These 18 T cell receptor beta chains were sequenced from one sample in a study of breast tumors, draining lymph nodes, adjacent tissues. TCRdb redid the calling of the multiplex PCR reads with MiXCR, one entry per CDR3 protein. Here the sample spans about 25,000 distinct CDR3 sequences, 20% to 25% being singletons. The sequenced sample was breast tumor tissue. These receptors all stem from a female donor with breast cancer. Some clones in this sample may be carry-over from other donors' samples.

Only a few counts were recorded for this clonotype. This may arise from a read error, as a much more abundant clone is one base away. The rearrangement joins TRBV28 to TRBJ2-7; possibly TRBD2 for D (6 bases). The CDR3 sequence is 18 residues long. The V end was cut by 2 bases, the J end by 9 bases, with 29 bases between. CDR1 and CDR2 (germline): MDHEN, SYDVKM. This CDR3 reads CASSLGKLSPFLWRGQYF. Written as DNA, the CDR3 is TGTGCCAGCAGTTTAGGCAAACTCAGCCCCTTCCTCTGGAGGGGGCAGTACTTC.

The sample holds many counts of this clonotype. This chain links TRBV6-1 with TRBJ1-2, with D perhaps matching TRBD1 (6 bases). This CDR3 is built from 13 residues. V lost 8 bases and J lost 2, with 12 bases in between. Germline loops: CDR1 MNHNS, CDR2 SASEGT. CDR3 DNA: TGTGCCAGCTCCTCAGGGACAAACTATGGCTACACCTTC. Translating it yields CASSSGTNYGYTF.

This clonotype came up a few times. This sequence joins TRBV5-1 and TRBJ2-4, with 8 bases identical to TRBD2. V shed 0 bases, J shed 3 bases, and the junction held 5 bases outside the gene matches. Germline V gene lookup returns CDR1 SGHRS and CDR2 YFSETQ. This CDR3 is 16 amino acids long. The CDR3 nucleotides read TGCGCCAGCAGCTTGGCGGGACTAGTATACAAAAACATTCAGTACTTC. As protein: CASSLAGLVYKNIQYF. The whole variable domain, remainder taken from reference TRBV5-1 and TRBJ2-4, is KAGVTQTPRYLIKTRGQQVTLSCSPISGHRSVSWYQQTPGQGLQFLFEYFSETQRNKGNFPGRFSGRQFSNSRSEMNVSTLELGDSALYLCASSLAGLVYKNIQYFGAGTRLSVL.

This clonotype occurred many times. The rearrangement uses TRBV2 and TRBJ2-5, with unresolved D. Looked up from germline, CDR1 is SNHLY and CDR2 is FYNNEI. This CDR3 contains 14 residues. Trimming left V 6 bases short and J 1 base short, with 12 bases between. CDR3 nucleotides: TGTGCCAGCAGCCTTGGACGGAGCCAAGAGACCCAGTACTTC. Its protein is CASSLGRSQETQYF.

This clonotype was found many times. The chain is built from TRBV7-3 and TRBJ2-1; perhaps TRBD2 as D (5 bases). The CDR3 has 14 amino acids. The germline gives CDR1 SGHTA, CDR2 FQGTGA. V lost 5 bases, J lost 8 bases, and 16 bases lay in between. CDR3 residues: CASSPGSAADEQFF. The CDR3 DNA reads TGTGCCAGCAGCCCTGGGAGCGCTGCGGATGAGCAGTTCTTC.

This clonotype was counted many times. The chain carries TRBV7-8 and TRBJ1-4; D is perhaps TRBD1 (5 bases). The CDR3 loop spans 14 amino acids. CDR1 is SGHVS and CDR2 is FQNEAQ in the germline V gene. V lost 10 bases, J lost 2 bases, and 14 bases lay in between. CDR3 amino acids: CATGGLGTNEKLFF. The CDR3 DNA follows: TGTGCCACTGGGGGTTTAGGGACTAATGAAAAACTGTTTTTT.

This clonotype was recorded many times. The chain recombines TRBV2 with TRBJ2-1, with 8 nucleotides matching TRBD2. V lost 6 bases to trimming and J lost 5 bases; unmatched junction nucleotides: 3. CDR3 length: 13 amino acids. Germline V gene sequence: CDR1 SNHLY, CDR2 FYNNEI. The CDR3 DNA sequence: TGTGCCAGCAGCGGGAGGGCAGACAATGAGCAGTTCTTC. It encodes CASSGRADNEQFF.

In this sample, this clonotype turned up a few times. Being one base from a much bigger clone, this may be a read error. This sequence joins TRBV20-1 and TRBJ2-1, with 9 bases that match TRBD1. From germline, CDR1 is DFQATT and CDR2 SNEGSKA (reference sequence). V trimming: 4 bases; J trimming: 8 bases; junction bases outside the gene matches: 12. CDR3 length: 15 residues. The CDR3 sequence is CSAKPRDRVADEQFF. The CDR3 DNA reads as TGCAGTGCTAAACCCCGGGACAGGGTGGCCGATGAGCAGTTCTTC.

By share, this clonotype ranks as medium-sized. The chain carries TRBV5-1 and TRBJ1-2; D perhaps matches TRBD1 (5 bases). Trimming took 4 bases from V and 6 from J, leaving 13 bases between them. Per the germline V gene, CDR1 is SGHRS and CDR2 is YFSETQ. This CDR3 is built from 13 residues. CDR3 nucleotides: TGCGCCAGCAGCCTGCTAGGAGGGGATGGCTACACCTTC. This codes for CASSLLGGDGYTF.

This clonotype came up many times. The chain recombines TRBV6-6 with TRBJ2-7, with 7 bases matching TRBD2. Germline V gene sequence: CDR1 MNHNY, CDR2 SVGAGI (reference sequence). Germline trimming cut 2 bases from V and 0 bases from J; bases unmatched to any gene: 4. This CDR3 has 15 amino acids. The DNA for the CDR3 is TGTGCCAGCAGTTACATAGCGGGTAGCTCCTACGAGCAGTACTTC. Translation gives CASSYIAGSSYEQYF.

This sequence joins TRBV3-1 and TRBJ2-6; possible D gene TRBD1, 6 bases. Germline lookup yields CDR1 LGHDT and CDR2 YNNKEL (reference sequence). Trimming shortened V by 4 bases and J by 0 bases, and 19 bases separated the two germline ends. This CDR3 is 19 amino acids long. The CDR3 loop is CASSPQGRPSRSGANVLTF. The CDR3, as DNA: TGTGCCAGCAGCCCACAGGGACGGCCATCCCGCTCTGGGGCCAACGTCCTGACTTTC.

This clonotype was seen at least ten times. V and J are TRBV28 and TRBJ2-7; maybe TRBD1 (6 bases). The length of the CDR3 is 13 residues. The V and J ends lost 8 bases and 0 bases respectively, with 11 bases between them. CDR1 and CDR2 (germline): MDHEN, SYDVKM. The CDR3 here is CASVTGSSYEQYF. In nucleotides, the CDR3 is TGTGCCAGCGTTACAGGGTCCTCCTACGAGCAGTACTTC.

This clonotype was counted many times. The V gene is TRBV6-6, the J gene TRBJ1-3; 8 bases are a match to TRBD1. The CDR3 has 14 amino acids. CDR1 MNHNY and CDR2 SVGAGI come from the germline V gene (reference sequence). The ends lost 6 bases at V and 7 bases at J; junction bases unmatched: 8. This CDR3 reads CASRISGGLNTIYF. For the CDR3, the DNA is TGTGCCAGCAGGATCTCAGGGGGCTTGAACACCATATATTTT.

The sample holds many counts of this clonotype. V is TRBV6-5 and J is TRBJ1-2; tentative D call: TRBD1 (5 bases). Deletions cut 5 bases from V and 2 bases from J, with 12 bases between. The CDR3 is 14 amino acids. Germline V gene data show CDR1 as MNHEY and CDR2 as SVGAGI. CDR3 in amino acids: CASSRGGLNYGYTF. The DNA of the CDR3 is TGTGCCAGCAGTCGGGGGGGTTTAAACTATGGCTACACCTTC.

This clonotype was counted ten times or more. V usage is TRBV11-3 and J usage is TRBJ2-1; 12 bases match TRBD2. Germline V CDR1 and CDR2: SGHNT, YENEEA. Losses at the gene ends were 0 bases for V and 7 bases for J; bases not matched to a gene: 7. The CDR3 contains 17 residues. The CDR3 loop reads CASSLDRLAGVKNEQFF. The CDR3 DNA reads TGTGCCAGCAGCTTAGATAGACTAGCGGGAGTAAAAAATGAGCAGTTCTTC.

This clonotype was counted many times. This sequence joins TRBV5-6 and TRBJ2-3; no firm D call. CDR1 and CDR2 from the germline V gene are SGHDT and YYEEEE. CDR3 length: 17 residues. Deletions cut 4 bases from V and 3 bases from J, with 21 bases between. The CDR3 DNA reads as TGTGCCAGCAGCGGCCCAGAGTTTGATGCCGTGACAGATACGCAGTATTTT. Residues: CASSGPEFDAVTDTQYF.

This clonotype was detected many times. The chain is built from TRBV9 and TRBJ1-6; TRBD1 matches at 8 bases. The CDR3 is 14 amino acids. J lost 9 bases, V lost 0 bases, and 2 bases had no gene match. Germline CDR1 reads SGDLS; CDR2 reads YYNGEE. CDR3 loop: CASSVETGGSPLHF. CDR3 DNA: TGTGCCAGCAGCGTAGAAACAGGGGGTTCACCCCTCCACTTT.

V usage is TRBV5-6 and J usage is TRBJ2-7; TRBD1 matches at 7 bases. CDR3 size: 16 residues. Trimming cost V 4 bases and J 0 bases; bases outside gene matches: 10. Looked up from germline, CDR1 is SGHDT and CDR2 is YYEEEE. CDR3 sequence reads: CASSQDSPGGSYEQYF. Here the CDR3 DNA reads TGTGCCAGCAGCCAAGATTCGCCAGGGGGCTCCTACGAGCAGTACTTC.